A selection of T cell receptor beta chains follows, all from one sample in a study of blood T cell repertoires in COVID-19. Sequenced by immunoSEQ multiplex PCR; TCRdb stores in-frame clones only, minus some. The data contain 40,000 to 65,000 clones, around 83% of them singletons. Sequencing was carried out using peripheral blood. These receptors all come from a man in his sixties or seventies with active COVID-19. The CDR3 runs from the conserved cysteine through the conserved F or W. Each record gives: D gene, V gene, J gene, clone size, CDR3 protein, CDR3 DNA. D genes are given only for firm matches. Clone size is shown for a subset of rows, as once, few, many or a class of expanded clone.

d_gene: .; v_gene: TRBV11-2; j_gene: TRBJ1-2; abundance: .; CDR3aa: CASSLDLWRTDYGYTF; CDR3nt: TGTGCCAGCAGCTTAGACCTATGGAGGACAGACTATGGCTACACCTTC
d_gene: .; v_gene: TRBV3-1/TRBV3-2; j_gene: TRBJ1-6; abundance: .; CDR3aa: CASSSWGGAYNSPLHF; CDR3nt: TGTGCCAGCAGCTCCTGGGGGGGGGCTTATAATTCACCCCTCCACTTT
d_gene: TRBD1; v_gene: TRBV5-4; j_gene: TRBJ1-1; abundance: .; CDR3aa: CASSGTGVSTEAFF; CDR3nt: TGTGCCAGCAGCGGAACAGGGGTCAGCACTGAAGCTTTCTTT
d_gene: .; v_gene: TRBV6-5; j_gene: TRBJ1-2; abundance: many; CDR3aa: CASSYSAGINYGYTF; CDR3nt: TGTGCCAGCAGTTACTCGGCAGGGATAAACTATGGCTACACCTTC
d_gene: .; v_gene: TRBV7-9; j_gene: TRBJ1-6; abundance: once; CDR3aa: CASSPSNSPLHF; CDR3nt: TGTGCCAGCAGTCCGAGTAATTCACCCCTCCACTTT
d_gene: .; v_gene: TRBV10-3; j_gene: TRBJ2-1; abundance: .; CDR3aa: CAISESGRGEQFF; CDR3nt: TGTGCCATCAGTGAGTCCGGGCGGGGTGAGCAGTTCTTC
d_gene: TRBD1; v_gene: TRBV7-2; j_gene: TRBJ2-1; abundance: .; CDR3aa: CASSWGTGGNEQFF; CDR3nt: TGTGCCAGCAGCTGGGGTACAGGGGGCAATGAGCAGTTCTTC
d_gene: .; v_gene: TRBV19; j_gene: TRBJ1-2; abundance: .; CDR3aa: CASSMAPSGYTF; CDR3nt: TGTGCCAGTAGTATGGCCCCTAGTGGCTACACCTTC
d_gene: .; v_gene: TRBV2; j_gene: TRBJ1-1; abundance: .; CDR3aa: CASSPVAEAFF; CDR3nt: TGTGCCAGCAGCCCCGTAGCAGAAGCTTTCTTT
d_gene: TRBD2; v_gene: TRBV7-2; j_gene: TRBJ2-7; abundance: .; CDR3aa: CASSLDPGLTSEQYF; CDR3nt: TGTGCCAGCAGCTTAGACCCGGGACTAACGTCCGAGCAGTACTTC
d_gene: .; v_gene: TRBV6-2/TRBV6-3; j_gene: TRBJ1-1; abundance: .; CDR3aa: CASSYSLQNEAFF; CDR3nt: TGTGCCAGCAGTTACTCGCTGCAGAATGAAGCTTTCTTT
d_gene: .; v_gene: TRBV6-2/TRBV6-3; j_gene: TRBJ2-3; abundance: .; CDR3aa: CASSSGTATDTQYF; CDR3nt: TGTGCCAGCAGTTCCGGGACTGCAACAGATACGCAGTATTTT
d_gene: .; v_gene: TRBV27; j_gene: TRBJ1-5; abundance: .; CDR3aa: CASSRVPGAGGNQPQHF; CDR3nt: TGTGCCAGCAGCCGCGTCCCAGGGGCCGGGGGCAATCAGCCCCAGCATTTT
d_gene: .; v_gene: TRBV7-6; j_gene: TRBJ1-6; abundance: few; CDR3aa: CASSALQNSPLHF; CDR3nt: TGTGCCAGCAGCGCGCTCCAAAATTCACCCCTCCACTTT
d_gene: TRBD2; v_gene: TRBV7-3; j_gene: TRBJ2-2; abundance: .; CDR3aa: CASSSHGSGGATTGELFF; CDR3nt: TGTGCCAGCAGCTCCCACGGTAGCGGGGGGGCTACCACCGGGGAGCTGTTTTTT
d_gene: .; v_gene: TRBV12-5; j_gene: TRBJ1-1; abundance: .; CDR3aa: CASGLVLHANTEAFF; CDR3nt: TGTGCTAGTGGTTTGGTACTTCATGCCAACACTGAAGCTTTCTTT
d_gene: TRBD1; v_gene: TRBV6-5; j_gene: TRBJ2-1; abundance: .; CDR3aa: CASSDRARNEQFF; CDR3nt: TGTGCCAGCAGCGACAGGGCTCGAAATGAGCAGTTCTTC
d_gene: .; v_gene: TRBV7-6; j_gene: TRBJ2-3; abundance: .; CDR3aa: CASSLGGYDTDTQYF; CDR3nt: TGTGCCAGCAGCTTAGGGGGCTACGACACAGATACGCAGTATTTT
d_gene: TRBD1; v_gene: TRBV10-2; j_gene: TRBJ1-2; abundance: .; CDR3aa: CASSEFHRGTFGYGYTF; CDR3nt: TGCGCCAGCAGTGAGTTCCACAGGGGAACCTTTGGCTATGGCTACACCTTC
d_gene: .; v_gene: TRBV7-9; j_gene: TRBJ1-1; abundance: .; CDR3aa: CASSLGKEAFF; CDR3nt: TGTGCCAGCAGCTTAGGGAAGGAGGCTTTCTTT
d_gene: .; v_gene: TRBV7-3; j_gene: TRBJ2-1; abundance: once; CDR3aa: CASSRGPGTQNEQFF; CDR3nt: TGTGCCAGCAGCAGGGGCCCCGGGACTCAAAATGAGCAGTTCTTC
d_gene: .; v_gene: TRBV10-1; j_gene: TRBJ1-3; abundance: .; CDR3aa: CASSGPSSGNTIYF; CDR3nt: TGCGCCAGCAGTGGCCCGAGCTCTGGAAACACCATATATTTT
d_gene: .; v_gene: TRBV6-5; j_gene: TRBJ1-5; abundance: few; CDR3aa: CASSYSGAQPQHF; CDR3nt: TGTGCCAGCAGTTACTCTGGGGCTCAGCCCCAGCATTTT
d_gene: .; v_gene: TRBV6-6; j_gene: TRBJ1-1; abundance: .; CDR3aa: CASTHTGERNTEAFF; CDR3nt: TGTGCCAGCACTCATACCGGAGAAAGGAACACTGAAGCTTTCTTT
d_gene: TRBD1; v_gene: TRBV5-1; j_gene: TRBJ1-4; abundance: .; CDR3aa: CASSSGQVGEKLFF; CDR3nt: TGCGCCAGCAGCTCGGGACAGGTGGGCGAAAAACTGTTTTTT
d_gene: .; v_gene: TRBV25-1; j_gene: TRBJ2-2; abundance: few; CDR3aa: CASRFTGELFF; CDR3nt: TGTGCCAGCCGTTTTACCGGGGAGCTGTTTTTT
d_gene: .; v_gene: TRBV6-4; j_gene: TRBJ2-3; abundance: .; CDR3aa: CASSQGRASTDTQYF; CDR3nt: TGTGCCAGCAGTCAGGGAAGGGCGAGCACAGATACGCAGTATTTT
d_gene: .; v_gene: TRBV7-8; j_gene: TRBJ2-1; abundance: .; CDR3aa: CASSSSTGNEQFF; CDR3nt: TGTGCCAGCAGCTCAAGCACAGGGAATGAGCAGTTCTTC
d_gene: .; v_gene: TRBV4-1; j_gene: TRBJ2-7; abundance: .; CDR3aa: CASSLWVQDGYEQYF; CDR3nt: TGCGCCAGCAGCCTCTGGGTTCAGGATGGCTACGAGCAGTACTTC
d_gene: .; v_gene: TRBV6-6; j_gene: TRBJ1-1; abundance: few; CDR3aa: CASSFLTGGAEAFF; CDR3nt: TGTGCCAGCAGTTTCTTAACTGGGGGGGCTGAAGCTTTCTTT
d_gene: .; v_gene: TRBV27; j_gene: TRBJ1-5; abundance: once; CDR3aa: CASSLQGFEPQHF; CDR3nt: TGTGCCAGCAGTTTACAGGGTTTTGAGCCCCAGCATTTT